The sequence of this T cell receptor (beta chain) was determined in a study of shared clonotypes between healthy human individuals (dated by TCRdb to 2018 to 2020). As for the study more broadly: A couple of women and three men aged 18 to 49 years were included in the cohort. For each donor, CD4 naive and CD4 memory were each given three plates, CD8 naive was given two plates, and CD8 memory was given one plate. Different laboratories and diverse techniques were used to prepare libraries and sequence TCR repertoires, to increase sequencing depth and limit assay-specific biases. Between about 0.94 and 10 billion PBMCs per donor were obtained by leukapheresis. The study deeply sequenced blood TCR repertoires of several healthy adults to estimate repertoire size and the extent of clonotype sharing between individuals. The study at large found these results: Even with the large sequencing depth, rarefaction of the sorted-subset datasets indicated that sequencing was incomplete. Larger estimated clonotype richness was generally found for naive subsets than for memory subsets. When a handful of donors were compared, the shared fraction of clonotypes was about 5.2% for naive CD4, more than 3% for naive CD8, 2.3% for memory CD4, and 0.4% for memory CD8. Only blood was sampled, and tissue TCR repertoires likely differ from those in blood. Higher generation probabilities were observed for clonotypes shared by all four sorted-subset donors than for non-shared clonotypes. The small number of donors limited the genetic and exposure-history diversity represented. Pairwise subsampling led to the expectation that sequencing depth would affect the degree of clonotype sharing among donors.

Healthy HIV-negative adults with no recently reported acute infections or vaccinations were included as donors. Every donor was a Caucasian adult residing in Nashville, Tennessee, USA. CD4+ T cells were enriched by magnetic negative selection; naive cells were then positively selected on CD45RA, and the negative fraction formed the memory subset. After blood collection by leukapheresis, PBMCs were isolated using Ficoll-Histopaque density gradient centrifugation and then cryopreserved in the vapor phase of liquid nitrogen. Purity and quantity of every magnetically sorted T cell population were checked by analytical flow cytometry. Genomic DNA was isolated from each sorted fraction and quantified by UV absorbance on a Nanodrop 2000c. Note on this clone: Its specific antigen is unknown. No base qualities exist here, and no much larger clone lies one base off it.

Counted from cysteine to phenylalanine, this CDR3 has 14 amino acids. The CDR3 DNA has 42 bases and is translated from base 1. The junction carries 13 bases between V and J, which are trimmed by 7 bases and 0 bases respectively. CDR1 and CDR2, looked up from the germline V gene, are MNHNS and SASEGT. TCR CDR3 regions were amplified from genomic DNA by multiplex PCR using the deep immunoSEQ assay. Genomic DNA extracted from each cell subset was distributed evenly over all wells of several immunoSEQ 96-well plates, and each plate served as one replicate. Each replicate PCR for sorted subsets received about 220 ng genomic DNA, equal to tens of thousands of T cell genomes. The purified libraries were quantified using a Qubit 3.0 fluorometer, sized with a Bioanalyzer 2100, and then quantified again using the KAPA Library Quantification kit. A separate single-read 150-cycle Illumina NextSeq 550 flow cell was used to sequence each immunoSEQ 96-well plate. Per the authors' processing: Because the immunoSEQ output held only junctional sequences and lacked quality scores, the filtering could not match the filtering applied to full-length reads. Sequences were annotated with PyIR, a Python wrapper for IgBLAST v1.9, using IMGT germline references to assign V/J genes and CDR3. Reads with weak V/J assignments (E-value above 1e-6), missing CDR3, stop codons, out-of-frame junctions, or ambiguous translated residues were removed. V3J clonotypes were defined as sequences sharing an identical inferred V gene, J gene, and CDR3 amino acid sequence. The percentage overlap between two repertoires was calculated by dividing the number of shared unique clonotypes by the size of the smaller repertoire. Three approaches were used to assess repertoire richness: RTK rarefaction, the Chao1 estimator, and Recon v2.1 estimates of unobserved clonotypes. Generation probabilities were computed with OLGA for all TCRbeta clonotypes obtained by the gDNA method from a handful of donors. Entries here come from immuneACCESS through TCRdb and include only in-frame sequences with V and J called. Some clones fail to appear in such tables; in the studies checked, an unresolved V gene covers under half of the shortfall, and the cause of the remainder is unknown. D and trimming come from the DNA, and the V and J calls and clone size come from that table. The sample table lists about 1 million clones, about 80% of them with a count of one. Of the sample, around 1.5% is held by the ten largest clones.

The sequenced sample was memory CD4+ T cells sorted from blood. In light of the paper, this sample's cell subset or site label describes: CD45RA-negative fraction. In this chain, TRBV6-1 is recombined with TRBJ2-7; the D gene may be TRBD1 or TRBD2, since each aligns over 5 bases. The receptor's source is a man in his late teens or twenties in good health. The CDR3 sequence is CASNSGTASYEQYF. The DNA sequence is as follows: TGTGCCAGCAATTCAGGGACGGCCTCCTACGAGCAGTACTTC.